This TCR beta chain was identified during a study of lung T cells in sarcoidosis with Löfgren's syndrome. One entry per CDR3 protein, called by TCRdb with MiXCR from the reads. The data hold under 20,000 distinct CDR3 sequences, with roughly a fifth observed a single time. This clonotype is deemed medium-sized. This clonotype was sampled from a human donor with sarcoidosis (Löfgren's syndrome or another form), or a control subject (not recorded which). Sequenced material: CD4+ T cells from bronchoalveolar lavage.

The CDR3: CSAKYQNYGYTF. The CDR3 region has the DNA TGCAGTGCTAAATATCAAAATTATGGCTACACCTTC. The V and J genes are TRBV20-1 and TRBJ1-2; D remains unclear. The CDR3 extends over 12 amino acids. The germline V and J ends were trimmed by 4 bases and 5 bases, with 11 bases remaining between them. Germline V gene data show CDR1 as DFQATT and CDR2 as SNEGSKA (reference sequence).